Following are 17 T cell receptor beta chains from one sample sequenced in a study of OX40 agonist ivuxolimab in advanced cancers. Clones were sequenced by immunoSEQ multiplex PCR, and TCRdb holds only the in-frame ones, with some missing. The sample holds roughly 100,000 clones, less than 95% seen once. The sequenced sample was CD4+ or CD8+ T cells sorted from blood, obtained in a trial of the OX40 agonist ivuxolimab. These receptors were obtained from an adult with an advanced solid tumor such as melanoma, head and neck, liver or kidney cancer.

The V gene is TRBV19, the J gene TRBJ2-5; the D gene is possibly TRBD1 (5 bases). Germline V gene data show CDR1 as LNHDA and CDR2 as SQIVND (reference sequence). This CDR3 comprises 15 residues. The ends were cut back, 7 bases at V and 5 bases at J, with 20 bases in the middle. The CDR3 reads CASTSGYSGEETQYF. CDR3 DNA: TGTGCCAGTACCTCAGGGTACAGTGGAGAGGAGACCCAGTACTTC.

The V gene is TRBV5-4, the J gene TRBJ1-4; D possibly corresponds to TRBD1 (5 bases). The CDR3 covers 16 residues. CDR1 and CDR2 (germline): SGHNT, YYREEE (reference sequence). Trimming removed 4 bases from V and 8 bases from J, with 21 bases in between. This CDR3 is CASSVNRGRAREKLFF. DNA for the CDR3: TGTGCCAGCAGCGTGAATAGGGGACGGGCCAGAGAAAAACTGTTTTTT.

The gene calls are TRBV28 and TRBJ2-7, with D possibly TRBD1 on 5 matching bases. The CDR3 length is 14 residues. Germline V gives CDR1 MDHEN, CDR2 SYDVKM. The V end lost 6 bases, the J end lost 7 bases, and 19 bases lay between the germline ends. The CDR3 nucleotides are TGTGCCAGCAGCCTGGACGAAGGGGCTCGAGAGCAGTACTTC. Protein sequence: CASSLDEGAREQYF.

The rearrangement uses TRBV5-6 and TRBJ2-1; TRBD2 aligns across 7 bases. The CDR3 contains 17 residues. The germline CDR1 and CDR2 sequences are SGHDT and YYEEEE. Trimming at V came to 0 bases and at J to 6 bases, leaving 12 bases not matched to a gene. CDR3: CASSLVLGGGPGNEQFF. CDR3 nucleotide sequence: TGTGCCAGCAGCTTGGTTCTTGGGGGAGGGCCTGGCAATGAGCAGTTCTTC.

As regards this clone: Because the CDR3's place on the DNA is in doubt, the DNA is left out and the CDR3 is given as listed by TCRdb. This chain links TRBV27 with TRBJ1-4; TRBD1 reflects the table's D call only, with no check against the DNA. The CDR3 is 15 residues long, counting both termini. The germline gives CDR1 MNHEY, CDR2 SMNVEV (reference sequence). The CDR3 region is CASSFLAATNEKLFF.

The rearrangement joins TRBV7-8 to TRBJ2-7; D is perhaps TRBD2 (5 bases). This CDR3 contains 15 residues. Trimming took 2 bases from V and 0 from J, leaving 11 bases between them. CDR1 is SGHVS and CDR2 is FQNEAQ in the germline V gene. The CDR3 bases are TGTGCCAGCAGCTTACTCCGGGATACCTCCTACGAGCAGTACTTC. It encodes CASSLLRDTSYEQYF.

The rearrangement joins TRBV4-1 to TRBJ1-2; D unresolved. Germline CDR1 and CDR2: MGHRA and YSYEKL. The V gene lost 1 base and the J gene lost 1 base, with 4 bases spanning the gap. The CDR3 totals 13 residues. CDR3 nucleotides: TGCGCCAGCAGCCAAGCCCTTAACTATGGCTACACCTTC. Translating gives CASSQALNYGYTF.

Here the CDR3 DNA reads TGTGCCACCCTCCTCGGGCAGTACTTC. Translating it yields CATLLGQYF. The V gene is TRBV3-2, the J gene TRBJ2-7; the DNA was not used to check the table's D call, TRBD2. TRBV3-2 is a pseudogene locus. This CDR3 has 9 residues.

The chain carries TRBV4-1 and TRBJ2-6, with 8 bases matching TRBD2. Germline CDR1 is MGHRA and CDR2 is YSYEKL. This CDR3 contains 16 residues. Trimming at V came to 4 bases and at J to 4 bases, leaving 6 bases not matched to a gene. CDR3 loop: CASSPGGAIGANVLTF. The CDR3 DNA is TGCGCCAGCAGCCCGGGGGGGGCGATCGGGGCCAACGTCCTGACTTTC.

This rearrangement joins TRBV19 to TRBJ1-5; D gene unclear. The CDR3 runs to 17 residues. Per the germline V gene, CDR1 is LNHDA and CDR2 is SQIVND (reference sequence). The V and J ends lost 0 bases and 0 bases respectively, with 12 bases between them. CDR3 region: CASSIDLSRYSNQPQHF. CDR3 coding DNA: TGTGCCAGTAGTATAGATCTGTCGCGGTATAGCAATCAGCCCCAGCATTTT.

This chain uses TRBV12-5 with TRBJ2-1; D is undetermined. V was pared by 0 bases and J by 7 bases, with 10 bases between. The CDR3 runs 14 residues. Germline V gene lookup returns CDR1 LGHNT and CDR2 FRNRAP. CDR3 protein: CASGLVLKRNEQFF. CDR3 bases: TGTGCTAGTGGTTTGGTCCTGAAAAGGAATGAGCAGTTCTTC.

The gene calls are TRBV5-1 and TRBJ2-1; 8 nucleotides match TRBD2. CDR1 and CDR2 from the germline V gene are SGHRS and YFSETQ. Unmatched junction bases numbered 8, after V lost 2 bases and J lost 7 bases. The CDR3 runs to 15 residues. Here the CDR3 reads CASSLLSGNLNEQFF. As DNA, the CDR3 is TGCGCCAGCAGCTTACTTAGCGGGAATCTGAATGAGCAGTTCTTC. Full variable domain (outside the CDR3, taken from reference TRBV5-1 and TRBJ2-1): KAGVTQTPRYLIKTRGQQVTLSCSPISGHRSVSWYQQTPGQGLQFLFEYFSETQRNKGNFPGRFSGRQFSNSRSEMNVSTLELGDSALYLCASSLLSGNLNEQFFGPGTRLTVL.

The chain links TRBV7-8 to TRBJ2-1, with 11 positions matching TRBD2. This CDR3 spans 16 amino acids. From germline, CDR1 is SGHVS and CDR2 FQNEAQ. The V gene end was trimmed by 5 bases and the J gene end by 8 bases; junction bases not matched to a gene: 11. For the CDR3, the DNA is TGTGCCAGCAGCCGCTCCCTGACTAGCGGGAATCATGAGCAGTTCTTC. This gives the protein CASSRSLTSGNHEQFF. The full variable domain, completed using reference TRBV7-8 and TRBJ2-1, is GAGVSQSPRYKVAKRGQDVALRCDPISGHVSLFWYQQALGQGPEFLTYFQNEAQLDKSGLPSDRFFAERPEGSVSTLKIQRTQQEDSAVYLCASSRSLTSGNHEQFFGPGTRLTVL.

This clone has only a few counts. The chain is built from TRBV9 and TRBJ1-1; tentatively, D is TRBD1 (5 bases). Germline V gene lookup returns CDR1 SGDLS and CDR2 YYNGEE. V was clipped by 3 bases and J by 3 bases, with 15 bases between them. This CDR3 has 15 amino acids. The CDR3 is CASSADVGGYTEAFF. The DNA of the CDR3 is TGTGCCAGCAGCGCCGATGTGGGGGGTTACACTGAAGCTTTCTTT.

This sequence joins TRBV5-4 and TRBJ2-3, with TRBD2 matching 8 bases. The length of the CDR3 is 18 residues. V trimming: 0 bases; J trimming: 2 bases; junction bases outside the gene matches: 11. From germline, CDR1 is SGHNT and CDR2 YYREEE (reference sequence). DNA for the CDR3: TGTGCCAGCAGCTTGGGGCAGGGAGGAGGACTAGCCACAGATACGCAGTATTTT. Its protein product is CASSLGQGGGLATDTQYF.

The chain uses TRBV19 and TRBJ1-1; D remains ambiguous. This CDR3 has 14 residues. Germline-derived CDR1 and CDR2 are LNHDA and SQIVND (reference sequence). V shed 7 bases and J shed 3 bases, with 15 bases lying between them. The CDR3 loop is CASIVSRTDTEAFF. CDR3 in DNA: TGTGCCAGTATAGTTAGCCGTACGGACACTGAAGCTTTCTTT.

The chain couples TRBV19 to TRBJ2-7, with D unclear. Germline CDR1 LNHDA, CDR2 SQIVND (reference sequence). This CDR3 region has 16 residues. Trimming cost V 0 bases and J 5 bases, with 17 bases left between them. The CDR3 loop reads CASSIDPGPIADEQYF. CDR3 bases: TGTGCCAGTAGTATAGACCCGGGCCCAATTGCGGACGAGCAGTACTTC. Supplemented by reference TRBV19 and TRBJ2-7, the full variable domain reads DGGITQSPKYLFRKEGQNVTLSCEQNLNHDAMYWYRQDPGQGLRLIYYSQIVNDFQKGDIAEGYSVSREKKESFPLTVTSAQKNPTAFYLCASSIDPGPIADEQYFGPGTRLTVT.